Presented here are 20 T cell receptor beta chains from one specimen sequenced in a study of blood T cell repertoires in COVID-19. TCRdb keeps only in-frame clones here, not all; method: immunoSEQ multiplex PCR. The profile shows some 340,000 clones, around 88% of them singletons. Sequencing used peripheral blood. These receptors were obtained from a man under 40 with active or convalescent COVID-19.

The V gene is TRBV5-1, the J gene TRBJ2-3; no clear D. Germline CDR1 SGHRS, CDR2 YFSETQ. The CDR3 sequence is 18 residues long. Trimming pared 4 bases from V and 3 bases from J, leaving 24 bases between. The DNA of the CDR3 is TGCGCCAGCAGCACCCCCCCACCTGAACGACTTTATACAGATACGCAGTATTTT. Protein sequence: CASSTPPPERLYTDTQYF. Complete variable domain (other parts from reference TRBV5-1 and TRBJ2-3): KAGVTQTPRYLIKTRGQQVTLSCSPISGHRSVSWYQQTPGQGLQFLFEYFSETQRNKGNFPGRFSGRQFSNSRSEMNVSTLELGDSALYLCASSTPPPERLYTDTQYFGPGTRLTVL.

The V gene is TRBV7-2, the J gene TRBJ1-4; TRBD1 is a possible D gene (5 bases). V was clipped by 9 bases and J by 1 base, with 9 bases between them. This CDR3 contains 13 residues. The V gene's germline CDR1 is SGHTA and CDR2 FQGNSA. The CDR3 nucleotides read TGTGCCAGTTCCCAGGGAACTAATGAAAAACTGTTTTTT. This sequence encodes CASSQGTNEKLFF.

This clone was observed a single time. V is TRBV28 and J is TRBJ2-1; the match to TRBD2 covers 7 bases. Unmatched junction bases numbered 7, after V lost 6 bases and J lost 5 bases. This CDR3 comprises 14 residues. CDR1 and CDR2 from the germline V gene are MDHEN and SYDVKM. CDR3 protein: CASSFSGFNNEQFF. In DNA, the CDR3 is TGTGCCAGCAGCTTTAGCGGGTTCAACAATGAGCAGTTCTTC.

The rearrangement links TRBV3-1 (or the pseudogene TRBV3-2) to TRBJ2-5; 11 nucleotides agree with TRBD2. Looked up from germline, CDR1 is LGHDT and CDR2 is YNNKEL (reference sequence). Trimming removed 2 bases from V and 2 bases from J; junction bases left unmatched: 4. The CDR3 is made up of 16 amino acids. The CDR3, as DNA: TGTGCCAGCAGCCAAATGGGACTAGCGGTTCAAGAGACCCAGTACTTC. Protein: CASSQMGLAVQETQYF.

The chain couples TRBV6-2 or TRBV6-3 to TRBJ2-5; D perhaps matches TRBD2 (5 bases). CDR1 is MNHEY and CDR2 is SVGEGT in the germline V gene. V was trimmed by 4 bases and J by 2 bases, leaving 11 bases between them. This CDR3 contains 14 residues. This CDR3 reads CASSSGLGQETQYF. The CDR3 DNA is TGTGCCAGCAGTTCTGGACTGGGGCAAGAGACCCAGTACTTC.

The V call is TRBV12-3 or TRBV12-4, the J call TRBJ1-6; D remains unclear. Trimming shortened V by 5 bases and J by 10 bases, and 12 bases separated the two germline ends. This CDR3 contains 13 residues. This chain's CDR3 is CASSLRVSSPLHF. The CDR3 coding sequence is TGTGCCAGCAGTCTACGGGTCAGCTCACCCCTCCACTTT.

The chain uses TRBV24-1 and TRBJ2-3; D possibly corresponds to TRBD2 (6 bases). CDR1 and CDR2 (germline): KGHDR, SFDVKD. The CDR3 contains 14 residues. V shed 9 bases and J shed 4 bases, with 16 bases lying between them. CDR3 in amino acids: CATSRVGEADTQYF. CDR3 nucleotide sequence: TGTGCCACCTCGAGGGTAGGGGAGGCAGATACGCAGTATTTT.

The chain uses TRBV5-6 and TRBJ2-1, with 9 positions matching TRBD2. The CDR3 sequence is 17 residues long. V gave up 4 bases and J gave up 7 bases; unmatched junction bases: 15. CDR1 is SGHDT, CDR2 YYEEEE, per germline. CDR3 sequence reads: CASSLLWNSGSANEQFF. CDR3 nucleotide sequence: TGTGCCAGCAGCCTGCTATGGAATAGCGGGAGTGCGAATGAGCAGTTCTTC. Full variable domain (outside the CDR3, taken from reference TRBV5-6 and TRBJ2-1): DAGVTQSPTHLIKTRGQQVTLRCSPKSGHDTVSWYQQALGQGPQFIFQYYEEEERQRGNFPDRFSGHQFPNYSSELNVNALLLGDSALYLCASSLLWNSGSANEQFFGPGTRLTVL.

The rearrangement uses TRBV30 and TRBJ1-2; D possibly corresponds to TRBD1 (6 bases). This CDR3 is built from 16 residues. The germline V gene encodes CDR1 GTSNPN and CDR2 SVGIG (reference sequence). V was clipped by 3 bases and J by 0 bases, with 17 bases between them. The CDR3 DNA sequence: TGTGCCTGGAGCCCGACAGGATATTTGGCTAACTATGGCTACACCTTC. It codes for CAWSPTGYLANYGYTF.

The rearrangement joins TRBV19 to TRBJ1-1, with 8 bases aligning to TRBD1. The CDR3 sequence is 13 residues long. Germline V lookup: CDR1 LNHDA, CDR2 SQIVND (reference sequence). Trimming took 4 bases from V and 4 from J; bases not matched to a gene: 2. CDR3 protein: CASSTGGPTEAFF. In nucleotides, the CDR3 is TGTGCCAGTAGTACAGGGGGCCCCACTGAAGCTTTCTTT. Filled out from reference TRBV19 and TRBJ1-1, the complete variable domain reads DGGITQSPKYLFRKEGQNVTLSCEQNLNHDAMYWYRQDPGQGLRLIYYSQIVNDFQKGDIAEGYSVSREKKESFPLTVTSAQKNPTAFYLCASSTGGPTEAFFGQGTRLTVV.

For this clone: An end of the junction does not agree with germline; a read error may underlie this. This rearrangement joins TRBV30 to TRBJ2-3, with 8 bases that match TRBD1. The CDR3 loop spans 13 amino acids. Germline V CDR1 and CDR2: GTSNPN, SVGIG (reference sequence). The CDR3 region has the DNA TGTGCCTGGAACAGGGGGAGCACAGATGCGCAGTATTTT. Amino acids: CAWNRGSTDAQYF.

The chain has TRBV11-1 and TRBJ2-2; D is perhaps TRBD1 (6 bases). The CDR3 is 14 residues long. Germline V gene sequence: CDR1 SGHAT, CDR2 FQDESV (reference sequence). With 5 bases removed from V and 4 bases from J, the gap between germline ends came to 11 bases. CDR3 protein: CASSTQGPTGELFF. The CDR3 DNA reads TGTGCCAGCAGCACACAGGGTCCCACCGGGGAGCTGTTTTTT.

The gene calls are TRBV28 and TRBJ1-4; D not certain. This CDR3 region has 13 residues. V lost 3 bases and J 7 bases, leaving 9 bases between the germline ends. The germline gives CDR1 MDHEN, CDR2 SYDVKM. The CDR3 region is CASSLQSAEKLFF. The CDR3, as DNA: TGTGCCAGCAGTTTGCAGAGCGCTGAAAAACTGTTTTTT.

As concerns this clone: One junction end disagrees with the germline gene, perhaps due to a read error. V is TRBV30 and J is TRBJ1-4; TRBD1 is a possible D gene (6 bases). Germline-derived CDR1 and CDR2 are GTSNPN and SVGIG (reference sequence). This CDR3 comprises 14 residues. The CDR3: CAGRGRGAREKLFF. As DNA, the CDR3 is TGTGCCGGGAGGGGGAGGGGGGCGCGTGAAAAACTGTTTTTT. Full variable domain (remainder filled in from reference TRBV30 and TRBJ1-4): SQTIHQWPATLVQPVGSPLSLECTVEGTSNPNLYWYRQAAGRGLQLLFYSVGIGQISSEVPQNLSASRPQDRQFILSSKKLLLSDSGFYLCAGRGRGAREKLFFGSGTQLSVL.

The chain links TRBV19 to TRBJ2-3, with a tentative D call TRBD2 (6 bases). CDR3 size: 13 residues. Trimming cost V 7 bases and J 3 bases, with 11 bases left between them. Germline lookup yields CDR1 LNHDA and CDR2 SQIVND (reference sequence). The CDR3 reads CASTLGGTDTQYF. CDR3 coding DNA: TGTGCCAGTACTCTGGGGGGAACAGATACGCAGTATTTT.

The chain links TRBV28 to TRBJ1-1; D remains ambiguous. The V and J ends lost 3 bases and 3 bases respectively, with 8 bases between them. Germline CDR1 MDHEN, CDR2 SYDVKM. The CDR3 consists of 13 residues. CDR3 sequence: CASSFRVHTEAFF. The CDR3 coding sequence is TGTGCCAGCAGTTTCCGGGTTCACACTGAAGCTTTCTTT.

The genes are TRBV7-2 and TRBJ1-2; D not resolved. The CDR3 has 13 amino acids. V dropped 0 bases and J dropped 8 bases, with 10 bases sitting between them. Germline-derived CDR1 and CDR2 are SGHTA and FQGNSA. CDR3 loop: CASSLAGLPGYTF. The CDR3 DNA follows: TGTGCCAGCAGCTTAGCCGGACTTCCAGGCTACACCTTC.

V usage is TRBV7-2 and J usage is TRBJ2-7, with D maybe TRBD1 (6 bases). The CDR3 runs 15 residues. Trimming cost V 5 bases and J 1 base, with 15 bases left between them. CDR1 is SGHTA, CDR2 FQGNSA, per germline. The CDR3 spells CASSLRRGGSYEQYF. The CDR3 DNA reads TGTGCCAGCAGCCTTAGACGAGGGGGTTCCTACGAGCAGTACTTC.

The chain combines TRBV6-1 with TRBJ2-7, with 12 positions matching TRBD1. V lost 4 bases and J lost 3; bases outside the gene matches: 19. The CDR3 is 20 residues long. Germline V CDR1 and CDR2: MNHNS, SASEGT. The CDR3 DNA sequence: TGTGCCAGCAGTGGCCGGGACAGGGGGCTTGGTAGCGGATCCTACTACGAGCAGTACTTC. Translated: CASSGRDRGLGSGSYYEQYF.

V gene TRBV6-6 combines with J gene TRBJ1-2; D gene unclear. Trimming pared 7 bases from V and 0 bases from J, leaving 9 bases between. The CDR3 runs 13 residues. Germline V gene sequence: CDR1 MNHNY, CDR2 SVGAGI (reference sequence). CDR3 residues: CASMSGANYGYTF. For the CDR3, the DNA is TGTGCCAGCATGTCCGGAGCTAACTATGGCTACACCTTC.